The T cell receptor beta chain described here comes from a study of T cells in Graves' hyperthyroidism and ophthalmopathy. The CDR3 has 15 residues. From germline, CDR1 is MDHEN and CDR2 SYDVKM. Trimming removed 7 bases from V and 4 bases from J; junction bases left unmatched: 8. Hyperthyroidism of Graves' type that showed no ophthalmopathy progression within 18 months was stable. Newly diagnosed hyperthyroidism patients aged 18 to 65 years had disease lasting under 2 months. It was approximately 9.7 ml of fresh peripheral blood that supplied the PBMCs. This clonotype was seen ten or more times. RNA transcripts served as the template for amplifying TCR beta CDR3 regions. Primed by the HTBI set, a first-round RT-PCR was run on the TCR CDR3. MiXCR, applied by TCRdb to the multiplex PCR reads, yields one record per CDR3 protein. The data contain around 300,000 distinct CDR3 sequences, roughly 13% of them singletons.

The chain has TRBV28 and TRBJ1-5, with 9 nucleotides matching TRBD1. The sequence was collected from a woman aged 40 to 50 with Graves' hyperthyroidism. Sequenced material: blood. The CDR3 loop is CASKDVGTGNQPQHF. The CDR3 DNA follows: TGTGCCAGCAAAGACGTAGGGACAGGGAATCAGCCCCAGCATTTT.